Described below is a single T cell receptor (beta chain) sequence and its context. The CDR3 has 13 amino acids. CDR1 is SGHTS and CDR2 is YDEGEE in the germline V gene. The ends were cut back, 2 bases at V and 3 bases at J, with 9 bases in the middle. This sample is part of a study of T cells after posttransplantation cyclophosphamide. The table came from immunoSEQ multiplex PCR; TCRdb's copy has only in-frame clones and leaves some out. The sample shows 9,000 to 9,500 clones, nearly 99% of them seen only once. The chain joins TRBV5-8 to TRBJ2-7; D is ambiguous. The sequenced material came from naive CD8+ T cells sorted from PBMCs. The receptor was isolated from a man aged 50 to 59 in good health, CMV-negative, and a related stem cell transplant donor. CDR3 nucleotide sequence: TGTGCCAGCAGCTTCTACCCTGACTACGAGCAGTACTTC. Residues: CASSFYPDYEQYF.